These 24 T cell receptor beta chains were sequenced from one sample in a study of technical replicates of blood from several donors. Clones were read by immunoSEQ multiplex PCR, and TCRdb kept only the in-frame ones, dropping some. The table lists some 94,000 clones, about 95% of them singletons. The sequenced sample consisted of T cells isolated from PBMCs. The receptor source for this set is a human donor in good health.

Remarks on this clone: At one end, the junction sequence differs from germline, possibly due to a read error. The chain recombines TRBV18 with TRBJ2-5; TRBD1 matches 9 bases. Germline V gene sequence: CDR1 KGHSH, CDR2 LQKENI. The CDR3 runs to 14 residues. In nucleotides, the CDR3 is TGTGCCAGCTCACCGGGACAGGGCGGAGAGAGCCAGTACTTC. Amino acids: CASSPGQGGESQYF.

This clone has only one observation. CDR3 protein: CASSQDWGRAADTQYF. In DNA form, the CDR3 reads TGCGCCAGCAGCCAAGATTGGGGGAGGGCCGCGGATACGCAGTATTTT. J is TRBJ2-3 and V is TRBV4-1; TRBD2 matches 7 bases. Germline assignment: CDR1 MGHRA and CDR2 YSYEKL. Trimming took 0 bases from V and 6 from J; bases not matched to a gene: 9. CDR3 length: 16 residues.

This chain links TRBV19 with TRBJ1-2; TRBD1 aligns across 7 bases. This CDR3 comprises 13 residues. The V gene end was trimmed by 5 bases and the J gene end by 8 bases; junction bases not matched to a gene: 8. Germline values: CDR1 LNHDA, CDR2 SQIVND (reference sequence). The CDR3 protein is CASSVNRGSGYTF. The CDR3 DNA reads TGTGCCAGTAGTGTTAACAGGGGAAGCGGCTACACCTTC.

In this sample, this clone turned up once. The gene calls are TRBV30 and TRBJ2-1, with TRBD2 matching over 13 bases. This CDR3 spans 14 amino acids. Germline CDR1 and CDR2: GTSNPN and SVGIG (reference sequence). Germline trimming cut 5 bases from V and 9 bases from J; bases unmatched to any gene: 7. CDR3 amino acids: CAWDQGLAGSEQFF. The CDR3 coding sequence is TGTGCCTGGGACCAGGGACTAGCGGGAAGTGAGCAGTTCTTC.

V usage is TRBV9 and J usage is TRBJ2-3, with 8 bases matching TRBD2. The CDR3 contains 16 residues. Germline values: CDR1 SGDLS, CDR2 YYNGEE. Losses at the gene ends were 0 bases for V and 0 bases for J; bases not matched to a gene: 3. Here the CDR3 DNA reads TGTGCCAGCAGCGTAGGGTCTAGCGGGAGCACAGATACGCAGTATTTT. Protein sequence: CASSVGSSGSTDTQYF.

The gene calls are TRBV5-5 and TRBJ2-5; 10 bases are a match to TRBD2. The junction had 8 bases not matched to a gene; V was cut back by 2 bases and J by 4 bases. Germline CDR1 reads SGHKS; CDR2 reads YYEKEE (reference sequence). The CDR3 runs 16 residues. The CDR3, as DNA: TGTGCCAGCAGCTTCAGGGGTACTAGCGGGACAGAGACCCAGTACTTC. The encoded protein is CASSFRGTSGTETQYF.

A note on this clone: One end of the junction does not line up with germline, which may come from a read error. The chain employs TRBV11-3 and TRBJ2-3; unclear D gene. The CDR3 runs 14 residues. The V gene's germline CDR1 is SGHNT and CDR2 YENEEA. The CDR3 DNA reads as TGTGCCAGCAGCTTTTTACGGAGCACGGATACGCAGTATTTT. This encodes CASSFLRSTDTQYF.

This clone came up once. This chain connects TRBV27 to TRBJ2-7, with D possibly TRBD2 on 5 matching bases. There are 14 residues in the CDR3. From germline, CDR1 is MNHEY and CDR2 SMNVEV (reference sequence). V was trimmed by 6 bases and J by 5 bases, leaving 17 bases between them. As DNA, the CDR3 is TGTGCCAGCAGACAAGGCTGGCCGGGAAACGAGCAGTACTTC. It is translated as CASRQGWPGNEQYF.

J is TRBJ1-2 and V is TRBV6-5; the D gene is possibly TRBD1 (5 bases). Germline V gene lookup returns CDR1 MNHEY and CDR2 SVGAGI. V lost 6 bases, J lost 7 bases, and 15 bases lay in between. The length of the CDR3 is 13 residues. CDR3 nucleotide sequence: TGTGCCAGCAGCCGCGGGGGGACCTTTGGCTACACCTTC. Protein sequence: CASSRGGTFGYTF.

The V and J genes are TRBV11-3 and TRBJ1-2, with 8 bases identical to TRBD1. V lost 1 base to trimming and J lost 2 bases; unmatched junction nucleotides: 6. CDR3 length equals 16 residues. The germline V gene encodes CDR1 SGHNT and CDR2 YENEEA. CDR3 loop: CASSLGLDRENYGYTF. For the CDR3, the DNA is TGTGCCAGCAGCTTAGGTCTGGACAGGGAAAACTATGGCTACACCTTC.

The chain has TRBV5-1 and TRBJ2-5; 10 bases match TRBD2. J gave up 3 bases and V 1 base, and 3 bases lay outside the gene matches. This CDR3 region has 15 residues. Germline lookup yields CDR1 SGHRS and CDR2 YFSETQ. DNA of the CDR3: TGCGCCAGCAGCTTGAGAGCGGGAGGGGAAGAGACCCAGTACTTC. Its protein product is CASSLRAGGEETQYF.

This chain joins TRBV6-6 and TRBJ2-7, with D hard to call. This CDR3 is built from 11 residues. The V gene lost 2 bases and the J gene lost 4 bases, with 3 bases spanning the gap. Germline V gene sequence: CDR1 MNHNY, CDR2 SVGAGI (reference sequence). CDR3 DNA sequence: TGTGCCAGCAGTTACCAGTACGAGCAGTACTTC. It encodes CASSYQYEQYF.

This clone has only a few counts. The chain links TRBV10-3 to TRBJ1-1; tentative D call: TRBD1 (5 bases). Germline CDR1 reads ENHRY; CDR2 reads SYGVKD. The CDR3 has 12 residues. V was trimmed by 2 bases and J by 7 bases, leaving 8 bases between them. CDR3 sequence (DNA): TGTGCCATCAGTGAGCAGGGTCTTGAAGCTTTCTTT. It yields the protein CAISEQGLEAFF.

In DNA, the CDR3 is TGTGCCAGCAGTGAAGCATATGGGGCGGTTGGAAACACCATATATTTT. Translated: CASSEAYGAVGNTIYF. The chain joins TRBV2 to TRBJ1-3; a weak D match, TRBD1 (5 bases). V lost 0 bases and J 3 bases, leaving 12 bases between the germline ends. The CDR3 extends over 16 amino acids. In germline, CDR1 is SNHLY, CDR2 FYNNEI.

This clone showed up just a few times. V gene TRBV7-9 combines with J gene TRBJ2-7, with D maybe TRBD2 (6 bases). CDR3 size: 16 residues. V lost 4 bases, J lost 3 bases, and 19 bases lay in between. CDR1 is SEHNR and CDR2 is FQNEAQ in the germline V gene (reference sequence). CDR3 region: CASSSGSAGTFYEQYF. In DNA, the CDR3 is TGTGCCAGCAGCTCGGGATCAGCCGGGACTTTCTACGAGCAGTACTTC.

This chain connects TRBV6-5 to TRBJ2-1, with TRBD2 matching over 11 bases. The CDR3 has 15 amino acids. After removal of 4 bases from V and 10 bases from J, the junction contained 9 bases not matched to a gene. Germline CDR1 MNHEY, CDR2 SVGAGI. For the CDR3, the DNA is TGTGCCAGCAGTTCTTATAGCGGGAGGGCATTCGAGCAGTTCTTC. It encodes CASSSYSGRAFEQFF.

This rearrangement joins TRBV28 to TRBJ2-5; tentatively, D is TRBD1 (5 bases). The CDR3 is made up of 17 amino acids. Trimming took off 3 bases at V and 4 bases at J, with 21 bases between the two ends. Germline values: CDR1 MDHEN, CDR2 SYDVKM. As DNA, the CDR3 is TGTGCCAGCAGTTTGCCTAACACGGACATTAACGTAGAGACCCAGTACTTC. The encoded protein is CASSLPNTDINVETQYF.

CDR3 nucleotide sequence: TGTGCCAGCAATGCGGACTCTGGGGCCAACGTCCTGACTTTC. As protein: CASNADSGANVLTF. The chain is built from TRBV6-1 and TRBJ2-6, with D unclear. Germline CDR1 MNHNS, CDR2 SASEGT. The CDR3 runs 14 residues. Trimming took 7 bases from V and 0 from J, leaving 7 bases between them.

The sample holds a few counts of this clone. The chain employs TRBV30 and TRBJ1-1; TRBD1 might be the D (5 bases). The CDR3 is 13 amino acids. Germline V gene sequence: CDR1 GTSNPN, CDR2 SVGIG (reference sequence). The CDR3 DNA is TGTGTCTTAAGCTGGGGGGTTAACACTGAAGCTTTCTTT. It translates to CVLSWGVNTEAFF.

This clone was observed a few times. The rearrangement links TRBV5-4 to TRBJ2-7, with 14 bases that match TRBD2. The CDR3 is 15 amino acids. V trimming: 3 bases; J trimming: 5 bases; junction bases outside the gene matches: 4. CDR1 is SGHNT and CDR2 is YYREEE in the germline V gene (reference sequence). CDR3 DNA sequence: TGTGCCAGCAGCTGGGGACTAGCGGGAGTCGACGAGCAGTACTTC. It codes for CASSWGLAGVDEQYF.

The gene calls are TRBV11-3 and TRBJ2-1; 14 positions match TRBD2. CDR1 is SGHNT, CDR2 YENEEA, per germline. The CDR3 contains 17 residues. Unmatched junction bases numbered 5, after V lost 7 bases and J lost 0 bases. The CDR3 loop is CASMRLAGGFSYNEQFF. CDR3 DNA sequence: TGTGCCAGCATGAGACTAGCGGGAGGGTTCTCCTACAATGAGCAGTTCTTC. The full variable domain, in which reference TRBV11-3 and TRBJ2-1 provide the parts outside the CDR3, is EAGVVQSPRYKIIEKKQPVAFWCNPISGHNTLYWYLQNLGQGPELLIRYENEEAVDDSQLPKDRFSAERLKGVDSTLKIQPAELGDSAVYLCASMRLAGGFSYNEQFFGPGTRLTVL.

The count of this clone is one. V and J are TRBV7-6 and TRBJ2-7; the match to TRBD2 covers 9 bases. With V trimmed by 2 bases and J by 3 bases, 5 bases remained unmatched. The CDR3 is 15 residues long. Per germline, CDR1 SGHVS and CDR2 FNYEAQ. CDR3 nucleotides: TGTGCCAGCAGCTTAACCAGCGGGAGGCACTACGAGCAGTACTTC. Translated: CASSLTSGRHYEQYF.

The chain carries TRBV2 and TRBJ2-2, with TRBD2 matching 11 bases. Unmatched junction bases numbered 4, after V lost 3 bases and J lost 1 base. The CDR3 is 17 residues long. Germline-derived CDR1 and CDR2 are SNHLY and FYNNEI. CDR3: CASSDPTSGRNTGELFF. The CDR3 region has the DNA TGTGCCAGCAGTGACCCAACTAGCGGGAGGAACACCGGGGAGCTGTTTTTT.

The chain uses TRBV2 and TRBJ2-3, with 12 bases that match TRBD1. This CDR3 comprises 15 residues. After removal of 8 bases from V and 6 bases from J, the junction contained 9 bases not matched to a gene. Per the germline V gene, CDR1 is SNHLY and CDR2 is FYNNEI. CDR3 protein: CASGTGGDNFDTQYF. CDR3 DNA sequence: TGTGCCAGCGGGACAGGGGGCGACAATTTTGATACGCAGTATTTT. The whole variable domain, remainder taken from reference TRBV2 and TRBJ2-3, is EPEVTQTPSHQVTQMGQEVILRCVPISNHLYFYWYRQILGQKVEFLVSFYNNEISEKSEIFDDQFSVERPDGSNFTLKIRSTKLEDSAMYFCASGTGGDNFDTQYFGPGTRLTVL.